The present T cell receptor (beta chain) was sequenced within a study of CD8 T cells in Susac syndrome. Whole-study results and caveats: The study acknowledged a relatively small number of individuals in its TCR sequencing and HLA analysis.

Random-hexamer reverse transcription was applied to about 0.45 to 1 ug RNA. By means of immunoSEQ multiplex PCR, TCR beta CDR3 spanning 54 Vbeta and 13 Jbeta underwent amplification. Using its own MiXCR run on the immunoSEQ multiplex PCR reads, TCRdb lists one record per CDR3 protein. The data contain approximately 130,000 distinct CDR3 sequences, approximately 89% of them singletons. Remarks on this clonotype: As yet, its antigen is unknown.

The CDR3 sequence is 13 residues long. Germline V gives CDR1 DFQATT, CDR2 SNEGSKA (reference sequence). Trimming shortened V by 6 bases and J by 3 bases, and 13 bases separated the two germline ends. TCR beta sequencing was performed on blood CD8+ and CD4+ T cells. While CD8+ and CD4+ T cells were isolated negatively, TEMRA cells were enriched by FACS. The V call is TRBV20-1, the J call TRBJ2-3, with D possibly TRBD2 on 5 matching bases. This TCR came from a human donor with multiple sclerosis. The sequenced sample consisted of CD8+ T cells from PBMCs. CDR3 sequence: CSAGRTLTDTQYF. As DNA, the CDR3 is TGCAGTGCGGGAAGGACTCTGACAGATACGCAGTATTTT.